This TCR beta chain was identified in a study of regulatory T cells in long-lasting Graves disease. Study observations and caveats: Thyroid tissue went unstudied; only peripheral blood was examined.

This clonotype was counted many times. No antigen is known for it. Time point specified: persistent/refractory GD, antithyroid drugs over 5 years with positive TRAb. TCR sequences were obtained from RNA taken from PBMCs. It was an endocrinology department in Xi'an, China, that provided the patients. The CDR3 runs 14 residues. V was shortened by 3 bases and J by 5 bases, with 14 bases between the two germline ends. Arm-PCR with iRepertoire HTBI primers amplified the CDR3 regions for these TCR beta libraries. TCRdb processed the multiplex PCR reads anew with MiXCR; each CDR3 protein has one entry. The table lists about 470,000 distinct CDR3 sequences, 20% of them singletons.

Here the sequenced sample was peripheral blood mononuclear cells (PBMCs), taken when the disease was refractory, from a patient treated with antithyroid drugs. This chain uses TRBV12-3 or TRBV12-4 with TRBJ2-7; the D call may be TRBD1 or TRBD2 (5 bases each). The clonotype originates from a female donor with Graves disease. The CDR3: CASSFLSRGDEQYF. CDR3 coding DNA: TGTGCCAGCAGTTTTCTGTCTAGAGGGGACGAGCAGTACTTC.